This T cell receptor (beta chain) was profiled in a study of cytomegalovirus exposure and HLA in healthy donors. Whole-study context: Both the 120 validation repertoires and the roughly 640 first-cohort repertoires used the same platform, as reported by a later analysis.

As for this clone: No antigen is known for it.

Germline V gives CDR1 MNHEY, CDR2 SVGAGI. The CDR3 covers 15 residues. V lost 0 bases to trimming and J lost 6 bases; unmatched junction nucleotides: 4. Whole-study results and caveats: As confirmed in vitro, three CMV-associated chains were specific for CMV antigens.

Repertoires were generated with immunoSEQ multiplex PCR, while TCRdb's copy carries only in-frame clones and drops some. The sample lists approximately 150,000 clones, about 89% occurring once. Material: PBMCs. V and J are TRBV6-5 and TRBJ2-4; 8 nucleotides match TRBD1. This TCR was recovered from a man aged 18 to 30 in good health and CMV-seropositive. The CDR3 bases are TGTGCCAGCAGTTACTCGGACAGGGAGTCAAACATTCAGTACTTC. Protein sequence: CASSYSDRESNIQYF.